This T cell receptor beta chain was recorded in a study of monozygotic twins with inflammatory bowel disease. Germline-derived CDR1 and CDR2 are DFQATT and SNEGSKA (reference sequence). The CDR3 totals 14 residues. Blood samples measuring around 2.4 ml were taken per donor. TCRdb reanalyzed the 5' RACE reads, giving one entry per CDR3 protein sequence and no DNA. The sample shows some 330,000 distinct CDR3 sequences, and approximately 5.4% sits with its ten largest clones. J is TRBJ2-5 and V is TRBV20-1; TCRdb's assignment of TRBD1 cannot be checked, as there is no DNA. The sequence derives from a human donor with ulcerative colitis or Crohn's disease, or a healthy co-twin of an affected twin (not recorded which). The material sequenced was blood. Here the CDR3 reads CSALTGTARKTQYF.